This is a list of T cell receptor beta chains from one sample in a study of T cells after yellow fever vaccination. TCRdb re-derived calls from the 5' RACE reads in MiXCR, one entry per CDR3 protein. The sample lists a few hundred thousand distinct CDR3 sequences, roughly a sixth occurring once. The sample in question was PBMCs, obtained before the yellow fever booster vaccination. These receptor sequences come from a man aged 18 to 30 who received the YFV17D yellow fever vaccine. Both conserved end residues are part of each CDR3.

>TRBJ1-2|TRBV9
CASSVDSGLGGVDGYTF
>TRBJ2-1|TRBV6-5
CASSYRGAPGNEQFF
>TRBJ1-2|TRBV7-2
CASSPAGQISYGYTF
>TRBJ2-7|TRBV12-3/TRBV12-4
CASSFGQGAREQYF
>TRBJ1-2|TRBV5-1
CASSLDRGSYTF
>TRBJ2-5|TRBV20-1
CSARSPDGQETQYF
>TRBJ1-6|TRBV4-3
CASSQASPVTYNSPLHF
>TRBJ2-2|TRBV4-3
CASSLTMRGELFF
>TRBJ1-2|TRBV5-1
CASSPGTAFYGYTF
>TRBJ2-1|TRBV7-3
CASSPPGTTSGGSGEQFF
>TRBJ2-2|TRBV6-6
CASRAGTTYTGELFF
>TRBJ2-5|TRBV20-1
CSAPPKQGETQYF
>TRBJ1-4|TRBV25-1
CASSDLGGGNEKLFF
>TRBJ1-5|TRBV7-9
CASSLEGTGQPQHF
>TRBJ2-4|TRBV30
CAWSVSYIQYF
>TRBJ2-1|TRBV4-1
CASSPRWTSGAYNEQFF
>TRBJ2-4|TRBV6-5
CASRPLRDRGDIQYF
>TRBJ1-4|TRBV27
CASSLAGLGEKLFF
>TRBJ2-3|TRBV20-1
CSARGGTSIDTQYF
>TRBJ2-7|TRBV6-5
CASSYSGTVYEQYF
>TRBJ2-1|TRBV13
CASSPLGSSSYNEQFF
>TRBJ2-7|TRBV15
CATSRDWARDEQYF
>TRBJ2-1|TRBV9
CASSVKPTYNEQFF
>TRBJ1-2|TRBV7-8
CASSLGGTGDGNRRYTF
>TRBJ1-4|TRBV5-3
CARSLWDHRAEKLFF
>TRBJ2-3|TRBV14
CASSQYSTDTQYF
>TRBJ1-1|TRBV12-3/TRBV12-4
CASSFGTGRSDTEAFF
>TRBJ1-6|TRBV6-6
CASSAGVTLHF
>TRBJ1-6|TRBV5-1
CASRPGTGLSPLHF
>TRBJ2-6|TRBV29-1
CSVGLFSGANVLTF
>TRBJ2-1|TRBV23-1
CASSQFEVYNEQFF
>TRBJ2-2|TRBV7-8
CASSLAPGANTGELFF
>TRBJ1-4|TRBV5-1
CASSFFGVELFF
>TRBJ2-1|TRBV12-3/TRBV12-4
CASSSAGLVSEQFF
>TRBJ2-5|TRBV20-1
CSPRAGRETQYF
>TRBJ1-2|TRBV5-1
CASRLNNGVGYGYTF
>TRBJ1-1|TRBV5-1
CASSRGDNSPNTEAFF
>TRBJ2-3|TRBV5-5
CASTPRGGAADTQYF
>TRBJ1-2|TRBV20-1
CSVHRGNSIYGYTF
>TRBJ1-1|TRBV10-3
CAISGREDTEAFF